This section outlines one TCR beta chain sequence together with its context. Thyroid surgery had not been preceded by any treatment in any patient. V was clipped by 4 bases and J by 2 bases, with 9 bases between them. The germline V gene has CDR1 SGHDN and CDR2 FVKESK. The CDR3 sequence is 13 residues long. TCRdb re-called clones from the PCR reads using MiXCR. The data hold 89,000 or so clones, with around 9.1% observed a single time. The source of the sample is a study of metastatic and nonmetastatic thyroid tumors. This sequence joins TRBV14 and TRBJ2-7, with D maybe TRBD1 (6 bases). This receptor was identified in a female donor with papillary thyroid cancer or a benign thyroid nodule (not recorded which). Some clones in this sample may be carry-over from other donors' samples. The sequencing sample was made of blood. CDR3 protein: CASSPGVPYEQYF. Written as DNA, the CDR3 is TGTGCCAGCAGCCCAGGGGTCCCCTACGAGCAGTACTTC.